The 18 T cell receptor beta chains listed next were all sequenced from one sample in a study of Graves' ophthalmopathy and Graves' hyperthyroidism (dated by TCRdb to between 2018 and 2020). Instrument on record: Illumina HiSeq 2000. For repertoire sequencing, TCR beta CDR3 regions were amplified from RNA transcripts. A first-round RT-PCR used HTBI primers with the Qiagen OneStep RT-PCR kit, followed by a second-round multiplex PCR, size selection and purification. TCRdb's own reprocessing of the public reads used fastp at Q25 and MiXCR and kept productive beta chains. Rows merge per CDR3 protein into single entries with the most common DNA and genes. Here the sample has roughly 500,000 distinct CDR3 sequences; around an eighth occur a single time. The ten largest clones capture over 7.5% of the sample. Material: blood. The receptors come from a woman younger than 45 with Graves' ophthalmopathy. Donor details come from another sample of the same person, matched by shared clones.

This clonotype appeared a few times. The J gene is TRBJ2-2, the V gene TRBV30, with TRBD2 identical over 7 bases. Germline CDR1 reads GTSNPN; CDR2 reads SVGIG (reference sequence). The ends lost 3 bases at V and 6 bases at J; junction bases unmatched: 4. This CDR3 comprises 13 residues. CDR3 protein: CAWSGGSSGELFF. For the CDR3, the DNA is TGTGCCTGGAGCGGCGGGAGTTCCGGGGAGCTGTTTTTT. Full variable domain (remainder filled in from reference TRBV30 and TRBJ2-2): SQTIHQWPATLVQPVGSPLSLECTVEGTSNPNLYWYRQAAGRGLQLLFYSVGIGQISSEVPQNLSASRPQDRQFILSSKKLLLSDSGFYLCAWSGGSSGELFFGEGSRLTVL.

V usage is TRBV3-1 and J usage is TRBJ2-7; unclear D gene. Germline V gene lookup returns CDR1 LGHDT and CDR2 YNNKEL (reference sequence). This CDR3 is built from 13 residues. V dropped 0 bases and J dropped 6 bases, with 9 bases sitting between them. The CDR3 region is CASSQDIKSEQYF. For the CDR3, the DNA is TGTGCCAGCAGCCAAGATATAAAGTCCGAGCAGTACTTC.

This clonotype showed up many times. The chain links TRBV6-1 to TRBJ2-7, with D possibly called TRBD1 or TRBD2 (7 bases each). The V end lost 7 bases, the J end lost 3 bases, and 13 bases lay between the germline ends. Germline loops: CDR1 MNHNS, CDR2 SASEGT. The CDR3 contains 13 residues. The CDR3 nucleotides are TGTGCCAGCACCCAGGGGGGGATCTACGAGCAGTACTTC. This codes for CASTQGGIYEQYF.

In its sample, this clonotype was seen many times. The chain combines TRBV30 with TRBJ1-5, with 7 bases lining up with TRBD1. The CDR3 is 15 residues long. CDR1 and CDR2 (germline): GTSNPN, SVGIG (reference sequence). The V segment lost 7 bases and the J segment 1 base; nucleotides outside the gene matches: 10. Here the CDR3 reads CAYTKGAGSNQPQHF. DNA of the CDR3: TGTGCCTACACAAAGGGGGCCGGCAGCAATCAGCCCCAGCATTTT.

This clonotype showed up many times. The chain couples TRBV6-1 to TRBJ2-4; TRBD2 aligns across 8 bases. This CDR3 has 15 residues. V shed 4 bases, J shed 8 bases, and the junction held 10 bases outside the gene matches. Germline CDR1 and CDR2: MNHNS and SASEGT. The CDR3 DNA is TGTGCCAGCAGTGGCGGCGTCGGGGGGGAGGACATTCAGTACTTC. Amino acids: CASSGGVGGEDIQYF.

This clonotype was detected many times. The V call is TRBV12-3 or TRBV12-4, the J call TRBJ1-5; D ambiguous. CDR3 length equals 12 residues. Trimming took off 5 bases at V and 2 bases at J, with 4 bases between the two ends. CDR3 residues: CASSPGNQPQHF. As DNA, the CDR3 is TGTGCCAGCAGTCCTGGCAATCAGCCCCAGCATTTT.

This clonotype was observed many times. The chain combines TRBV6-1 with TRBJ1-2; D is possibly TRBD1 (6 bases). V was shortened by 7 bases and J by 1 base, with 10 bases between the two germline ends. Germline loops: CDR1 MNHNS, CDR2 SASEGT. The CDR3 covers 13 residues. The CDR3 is CASTEGGNYGYTF. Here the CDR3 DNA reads TGTGCCAGCACCGAAGGGGGTAACTATGGCTACACCTTC.

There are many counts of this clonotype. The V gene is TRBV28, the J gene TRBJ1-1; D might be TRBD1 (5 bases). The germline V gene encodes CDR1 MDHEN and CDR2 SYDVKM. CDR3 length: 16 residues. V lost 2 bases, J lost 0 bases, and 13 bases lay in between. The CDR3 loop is CASSLGLGVMNTEAFF. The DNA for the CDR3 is TGTGCCAGCAGTTTAGGCCTGGGGGTTATGAACACTGAAGCTTTCTTT.

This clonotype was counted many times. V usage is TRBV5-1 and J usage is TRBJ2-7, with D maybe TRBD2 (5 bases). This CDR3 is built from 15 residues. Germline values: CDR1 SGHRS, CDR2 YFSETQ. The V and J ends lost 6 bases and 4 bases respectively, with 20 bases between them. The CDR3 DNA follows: TGCGCCAGCAAGCTTGGGGATTTGAGCGGATACGAGCAGTACTTC. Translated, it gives CASKLGDLSGYEQYF.

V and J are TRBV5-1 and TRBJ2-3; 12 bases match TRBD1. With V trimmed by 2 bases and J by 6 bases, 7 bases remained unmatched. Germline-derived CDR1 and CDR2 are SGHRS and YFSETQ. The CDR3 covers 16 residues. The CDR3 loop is CASSFLGTGGSDTQYF. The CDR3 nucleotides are TGCGCCAGCAGCTTTCTCGGGACAGGGGGCTCGGATACGCAGTATTTT.

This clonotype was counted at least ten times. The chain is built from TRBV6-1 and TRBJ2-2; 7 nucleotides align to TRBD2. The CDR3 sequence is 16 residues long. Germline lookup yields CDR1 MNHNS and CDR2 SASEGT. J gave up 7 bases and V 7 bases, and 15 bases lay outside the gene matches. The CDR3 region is CASTKRSGVKGGELFF. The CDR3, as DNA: TGTGCCAGCACCAAGAGGAGCGGGGTAAAGGGCGGGGAGCTGTTTTTT.

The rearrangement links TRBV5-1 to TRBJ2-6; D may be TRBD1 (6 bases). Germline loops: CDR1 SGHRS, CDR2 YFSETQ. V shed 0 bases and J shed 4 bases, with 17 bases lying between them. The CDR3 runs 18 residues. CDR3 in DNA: TGCGCCAGCAGCTTGGCCACTGGGGGCGGTTCGGGGGCCAACGTCCTGACTTTC. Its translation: CASSLATGGGSGANVLTF.

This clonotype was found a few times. CDR3 region: CASSQVRGRRLTEAFF. CDR3 coding DNA: TGCGCCAGCAGCCAAGTAAGGGGGCGACGGTTGACTGAAGCTTTCTTT. The V and J genes are TRBV4-1 and TRBJ1-1; 7 nucleotides match TRBD1. With 1 base clipped from V and 5 bases from J, the junction kept 10 bases outside the gene matches. The germline V gene has CDR1 MGHRA and CDR2 YSYEKL. The CDR3 consists of 16 residues.

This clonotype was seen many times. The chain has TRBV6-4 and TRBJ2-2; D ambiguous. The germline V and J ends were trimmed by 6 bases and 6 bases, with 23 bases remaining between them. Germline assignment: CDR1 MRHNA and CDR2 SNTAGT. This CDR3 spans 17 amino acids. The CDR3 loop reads CASRNEEVALGAGELFF. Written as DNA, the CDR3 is TGTGCCAGCAGAAACGAGGAAGTCGCACTTGGGGCCGGGGAGCTGTTTTTT.

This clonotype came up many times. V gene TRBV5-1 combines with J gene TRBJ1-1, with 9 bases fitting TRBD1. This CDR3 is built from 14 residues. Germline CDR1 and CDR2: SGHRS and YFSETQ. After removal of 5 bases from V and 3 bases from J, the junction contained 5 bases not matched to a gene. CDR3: CASRPRDRDTEAFF. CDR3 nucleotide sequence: TGCGCCAGCAGACCCCGGGACAGGGACACTGAAGCTTTCTTT. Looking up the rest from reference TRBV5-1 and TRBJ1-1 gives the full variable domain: KAGVTQTPRYLIKTRGQQVTLSCSPISGHRSVSWYQQTPGQGLQFLFEYFSETQRNKGNFPGRFSGRQFSNSRSEMNVSTLELGDSALYLCASRPRDRDTEAFFGQGTRLTVV.

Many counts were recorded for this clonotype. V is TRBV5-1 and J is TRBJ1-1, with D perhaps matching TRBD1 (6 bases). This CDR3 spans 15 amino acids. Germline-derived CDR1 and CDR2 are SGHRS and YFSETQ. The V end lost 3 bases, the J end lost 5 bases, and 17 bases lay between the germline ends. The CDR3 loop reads CASSSLQGSRTEAFF. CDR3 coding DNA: TGCGCCAGCAGCTCACTTCAGGGGAGCAGAACTGAAGCTTTCTTT.

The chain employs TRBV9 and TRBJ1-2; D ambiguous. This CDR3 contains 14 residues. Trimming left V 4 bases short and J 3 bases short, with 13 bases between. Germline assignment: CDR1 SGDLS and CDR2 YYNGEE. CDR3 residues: CASSPEDADYGYTF. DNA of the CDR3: TGTGCCAGCAGCCCCGAGGACGCCGACTATGGCTACACCTTC.

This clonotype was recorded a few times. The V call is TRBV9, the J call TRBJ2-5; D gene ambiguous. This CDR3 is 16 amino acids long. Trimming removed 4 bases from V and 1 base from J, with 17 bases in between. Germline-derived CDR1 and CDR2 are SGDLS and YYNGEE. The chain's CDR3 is CASSPTAMVGQETQYF. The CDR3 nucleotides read TGTGCCAGCAGCCCCACCGCTATGGTGGGCCAAGAGACCCAGTACTTC. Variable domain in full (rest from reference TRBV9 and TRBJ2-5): DSGVTQTPKHLITATGQRVTLRCSPRSGDLSVYWYQQSLDQGLQFLIQYYNGEERAKGNILERFSAQQFPDLHSELNLSSLELGDSALYFCASSPTAMVGQETQYFGPGTRLLVL.